The 16 T cell receptor beta chains presented below share a single source sample, sequenced in a study of blood T cell repertoires in COVID-19. The protocol was immunoSEQ multiplex PCR, while the TCRdb copy is restricted to in-frame clones and leaves out a portion. This table has roughly 340,000 clones, around 89% appearing once. Sequenced sample: peripheral blood. All receptors derive from a woman aged 30 to 39 with COVID-19, enrolled during active disease.

The chain employs TRBV5-1 and TRBJ2-5, with 14 bases matching TRBD2. Germline V CDR1 and CDR2: SGHRS, YFSETQ. V was clipped by 4 bases and J by 2 bases; unmatched bases: 7. The CDR3 extends over 17 amino acids. CDR3 protein: CASSQNRLAGGQETQYF. The DNA for the CDR3 is TGCGCCAGCAGCCAAAACCGACTAGCGGGGGGGCAAGAGACCCAGTACTTC.

The chain recombines TRBV5-1 with TRBJ1-1; 7 bases map to TRBD1. V shed 3 bases, J shed 1 base, and the junction held 3 bases outside the gene matches. Germline V gene lookup returns CDR1 SGHRS and CDR2 YFSETQ. CDR3 length: 14 residues. The CDR3 region has the DNA TGCGCCAGCAGCTACCCAGGGGGGAACACTGAAGCTTTCTTT. Protein sequence: CASSYPGGNTEAFF. Full variable domain (remainder filled in from reference TRBV5-1 and TRBJ1-1): KAGVTQTPRYLIKTRGQQVTLSCSPISGHRSVSWYQQTPGQGLQFLFEYFSETQRNKGNFPGRFSGRQFSNSRSEMNVSTLELGDSALYLCASSYPGGNTEAFFGQGTRLTVV.

The chain recombines TRBV6-2 or TRBV6-3 with TRBJ2-3, with D maybe TRBD2 (5 bases). This CDR3 region has 17 residues. CDR1 and CDR2 (germline): MNHEY, SVGEGT. The germline V and J ends were trimmed by 6 bases and 4 bases, with 23 bases remaining between them. Written as DNA, the CDR3 is TGTGCCAGCAGCCTCCTTGCGCGGACGGGGAGCGCAGATACGCAGTATTTT. It encodes CASSLLARTGSADTQYF.

V is TRBV5-1 and J is TRBJ2-3, with D possibly TRBD2 on 5 matching bases. Looked up from germline, CDR1 is SGHRS and CDR2 is YFSETQ. The CDR3 sequence is 14 residues long. V lost 2 bases and J 6 bases, leaving 13 bases between the germline ends. The CDR3 spells CASSFRLAADTQYF. The CDR3 DNA sequence: TGCGCCAGCAGCTTTCGGCTAGCAGCTGATACGCAGTATTTT.

The chain combines TRBV10-1 with TRBJ2-1; 10 bases are shared with TRBD2. This CDR3 comprises 18 residues. The ends lost 3 bases at V and 4 bases at J; junction bases unmatched: 12. Germline V gives CDR1 WNHNN, CDR2 SYGVQD (reference sequence). As DNA, the CDR3 is TGCGCCAGCAGTGAAGGGACTAGCGCGGAGACGGCTTACAATGAGCAGTTCTTC. Residues: CASSEGTSAETAYNEQFF.

In nucleotides, the CDR3 is TGTGCCAGTAGGCGGGACGGAAGCACAGATACGCAGTATTTT. Translating gives CASRRDGSTDTQYF. The V call is TRBV19, the J call TRBJ2-3; TRBD2 might be the D (6 bases). The germline V gene has CDR1 LNHDA and CDR2 SQIVND (reference sequence). V lost 6 bases, J lost 0 bases, and 10 bases lay in between. The CDR3 contains 14 residues.

The chain links TRBV7-6 to TRBJ2-3; 12 bases are a match to TRBD1. After removal of 3 bases from V and 6 bases from J, the junction contained 7 bases not matched to a gene. Germline lookup yields CDR1 SGHVS and CDR2 FNYEAQ. The CDR3 length is 16 residues. The CDR3 loop reads CASSFSGTGGADTQYF. DNA for the CDR3: TGTGCCAGCAGCTTCTCCGGGACAGGGGGCGCGGATACGCAGTATTTT.

This sequence joins TRBV24-1 and TRBJ1-2; 7 nucleotides match TRBD1. The J segment lost 3 bases and the V segment lost 1 base, leaving 7 bases of the junction unmatched. The CDR3 has 16 residues. Germline loops: CDR1 KGHDR, CDR2 SFDVKD. CDR3 bases: TGTGCCACCAGTGATTTTTCTGAAGGGGGCCACTATGGCTACACCTTC. Residues: CATSDFSEGGHYGYTF.

The chain couples TRBV6-2 or TRBV6-3 to TRBJ2-7; D perhaps matches TRBD2 (5 bases). CDR1 is MNHEY and CDR2 is SVGEGT in the germline V gene. V was shortened by 6 bases and J by 1 base, with 13 bases between the two germline ends. This CDR3 spans 14 amino acids. The CDR3 sequence: CASSFTRGSYEQYV. In DNA, the CDR3 is TGTGCCAGCAGCTTTACACGGGGTTCCTACGAGCAGTACGTC.

The rearrangement uses TRBV7-9 and TRBJ2-7; D not certain. Germline V lookup: CDR1 SEHNR, CDR2 FQNEAQ (reference sequence). The CDR3 has 11 residues. V lost 5 bases and J 7 bases, leaving 9 bases between the germline ends. The CDR3 DNA is TGTGCCAGCAGCCCCTCACAGGAGCAGTACTTC. Translating gives CASSPSQEQYF.

This chain joins TRBV6-6 and TRBJ2-7; a weak D match, TRBD2 (5 bases). Germline-derived CDR1 and CDR2 are MNHNY and SVGAGI (reference sequence). The length of the CDR3 is 14 residues. V lost 4 bases to trimming and J lost 0 bases, with 10 bases between them. The CDR3 bases are TGTGCCAGCAGTTCCCGGGGTGTCTCCTACGAGCAGTACGTC. Protein product: CASSSRGVSYEQYV.

The gene calls are TRBV6-5 and TRBJ1-2; 7 bases fit TRBD1. The V segment lost 4 bases and the J segment 7 bases; nucleotides outside the gene matches: 9. This CDR3 contains 14 residues. Germline V gene lookup returns CDR1 MNHEY and CDR2 SVGAGI. CDR3: CASSFGQGVGGYTF. CDR3 in DNA: TGTGCCAGCAGTTTTGGGCAGGGGGTGGGTGGCTACACCTTC.

The rearrangement joins TRBV30 to TRBJ1-1; D not resolved. Trimming left V 3 bases short and J 11 bases short, with 13 bases between. The CDR3 runs 11 residues. CDR1 and CDR2 from the germline V gene are GTSNPN and SVGIG (reference sequence). The CDR3 bases are TGTGCCTGGAGGGGAGAGTGGAAGGCTTTCTTT. Amino acids: CAWRGEWKAFF. Full variable domain (outside the CDR3, taken from reference TRBV30 and TRBJ1-1): SQTIHQWPATLVQPVGSPLSLECTVEGTSNPNLYWYRQAAGRGLQLLFYSVGIGQISSEVPQNLSASRPQDRQFILSSKKLLLSDSGFYLCAWRGEWKAFFGQGTRLTVV.

This CDR3 is CASSQEGGGSSPLHF. In nucleotides, the CDR3 is TGCGCCAGCAGCCAAGAGGGAGGGGGATCCTCACCCCTCCACTTT. The chain is built from TRBV4-3 and TRBJ1-6; maybe TRBD1 (6 bases). CDR3 length: 15 amino acids. Germline CDR1 and CDR2: LGHNA and YSLEER. Trimming removed 0 bases at V and 10 bases at J, with 13 bases between.

The chain carries TRBV19 and TRBJ2-6; weak D call: TRBD2 (6 bases). CDR3 length: 15 residues. The V and J ends lost 4 bases and 3 bases respectively, with 10 bases between them. Germline V lookup: CDR1 LNHDA, CDR2 SQIVND (reference sequence). CDR3 sequence reads: CASSRDSGGANVLTF. CDR3 coding DNA: TGTGCCAGTAGTAGGGACTCGGGTGGGGCCAACGTCCTGACTTTC.

This clone was observed a handful of times. The chain couples TRBV7-9 to TRBJ2-1; perhaps TRBD2 as D (5 bases). The CDR3 extends over 17 amino acids. Looked up from germline, CDR1 is SEHNR and CDR2 is FQNEAQ (reference sequence). V lost 6 bases, J lost 0 bases, and 18 bases lay in between. The CDR3, as DNA: TGTGCCAGCAGACCTCCACTAGGGAAAAGCTCCTACAATGAGCAGTTCTTC. Protein product: CASRPPLGKSSYNEQFF.